This T cell receptor (beta chain) was recovered during a study of cytomegalovirus exposure and HLA in healthy donors (dated by TCRdb to the late 2010s). Turning to the overall study: An earlier analysis of around 600 of the donors reported approximately 300 Gb of sequence data and approximately 110 million unique TCR beta sequences from around 200 million T cells. Approximately 300 gigabases of sequencing data and 70 million to 100 million unique TCR sequences were included in an early release covering over 600 HLA-typed donors. Of the roughly 420 genotyped donors, 81% were placed in the genetic ancestry cluster associated with self-reported Caucasian donors. The study aimed to test whether signatures of past pathogen exposure could be identified by cataloging public T cell receptors. The study used immunosequencing to profile the T cell repertoires of several hundred subjects and linked those repertoires to cytomegalovirus serostatus. Besides the first cohort of 666 subjects, a separate validation cohort made up of over 100 different subjects was used. To predict cytomegalovirus infection status, the study combined high-throughput TCR immunosequencing, statistical association of individual TCRs with disease status, and machine learning. In a later analysis, previously published TCR beta repertoires from 550 to 750 donors were re-analyzed and high-resolution HLA genotyping was added so that TCR occurrence patterns could be studied. In the later analysis, no new phenotypic data were used to find candidate immune exposures; instead, reliance was placed on TCR beta sequences and their occurrence across donors. In an earlier analysis of a few hundred of the donors, high-throughput TCR beta sequencing was used to judge whether each TCR beta V gene segment behaved as functional or pseudogenic. Donor age, sex, ethnicity and CMV serostatus were compiled together with the repertoire data. A later genetic analysis used genome-wide SNP genotypes for about three fifths of the 666 donors, treating that subset as a discovery cohort. All discovery cohort repertoires had been generated using a single sequencing platform. HLA typing covered class I and class II loci at four-digit resolution. The number of typed donors differed by locus: about 620-630 for A, B, C, DRB1 and DQB1; 500 to 550 for DQA1; over 600 for DPA1; and around 470 for DPB1. Several DR-DQ haplotypes were handled as single units for association and clustering because linkage in the cohort was strong. Among a few hundred genotyped donors of the cohort, an average of around 240,000 unique TCR beta nucleotide sequences were sequenced per donor, approximately 20% of them non-productive. What the research found in general, with its limitations: Most TCR sequences were seen in very few donors, while some public TCRs were found in many individuals. The sequencing pipeline was judged likely to have produced a cluster of highly shared sequence variants as a technical artifact. HLA typing was unavailable for some donors at each locus, so association tests used only the typed subset. The only immune exposure information available for the cohort was CMV serostatus. Sequencing depth was assumed to be roughly uniform across donors in the presence/absence analyses, though that assumption may not hold. The study gave a list of about 160 TCR beta chains associated with cytomegalovirus. A few of the identified cytomegalovirus-associated TCR beta chains were confirmed in vitro to be specific for cytomegalovirus antigens. It was suggested by the authors that the approach could potentially be generalized to other disease states and immunological phenotypes. An earlier analysis of 587 of the donors showed that most TCR beta V segments appeared in productive rearrangements either about 87% or about 30% of the time, which broadly matched IMGT annotations. Only TCR beta chains were sequenced in this cohort, and the absence of alpha or paired-chain data limited detectable features. Over 15 rarely observed V segments, including chromosome 9 orphons, were excluded from the earlier analysis of 550 to 700 of the donors because counts were too low. In a later analysis, HLA-associated TCR beta chains showed more clonal expansion and lower generation probabilities than non-associated chains that were equally common. Several of the top co-occurrence clusters appeared to be linked to parvovirus B19, influenza, CMV and Epstein-Barr virus, according to a later analysis. In a later analysis, most CMV-associated TCR beta chains were found to appear HLA-restricted, with HLA associations seemingly driven largely by CMV exposure. Assigning TCR associations to individual alleles was difficult when HLA alleles, especially DR and DQ, strongly co-occurred. In a later analysis, TCR association rates were found to vary across HLA loci, with the most associated TCRs seen for DRB1 alleles and the fewest for HLA-C alleles. Specific HLA alleles were associated with 15,000 to 20,000 TCR beta sequences at a false discovery rate of 0.05 in a later analysis. According to a later genetic analysis, donors in an Asian-associated ancestry cluster had fewer N-insertions in productive TCRs than the approximately 630-donor mean. V-gene and J-gene trimming of TCR beta chains was associated with a missense DCLRE1C variant in a later genetic analysis, and the association was replicated in an independent cohort. Correlated functional status among segregating V segments might reflect linkage disequilibrium, but an unknown experimental factor could not be ruled out. A further reported finding was that TCR beta sequences accurately predicted the HLA-A and HLA-B alleles for most subjects in the first cohort. Cytomegalovirus status was reported to be diagnosed by the classifier with high specificity and sensitivity in both the original and validation cohorts.

Comments on this clone: Its antigen remains undetermined. Qualities for individual bases were not recorded, and no much larger clone is one base off.

Library construction relied on the immunoSEQ multiplex PCR assay. The multiplex PCR relied on a mix of 60 forward primers for TCR Vbeta segments and 13 reverse primers for TCR Jbeta segments. The CDR3 region of rearranged TCR beta genes was amplified from genomic DNA with a multiplex PCR assay. The amplified TCR beta libraries were sequenced on the Illumina HiSeq System as 87-base-pair reads. Under the source paper's analysis protocol: In a later analysis, some 80 million unique TCR beta chains were counted across the roughly 610 repertoires, and roughly 11 million of these chains were shared by at least two donors. Raw reads were error-corrected and collapsed into unique sequences by a nearest-neighbor algorithm in which closely related sequences were merged to remove PCR and sequencing errors. CDR3 sequences were aligned to IMGT reference sequences to assign V, D and J gene segments. For a sequence to be retained, a match of at least six nucleotides to both a V gene segment and a J gene segment was required. Rearrangements were called productive when the CDR3 lacked stop codons and stayed in frame with V and J; all others were non-productive. Following IMGT convention, CDR3 was defined as the stretch from the second conserved V-encoded cysteine to the conserved J-encoded phenylalanine. Sequences without an unambiguous match to a single V gene segment were excluded from the earlier analysis of a few hundred of the donors. In an earlier analysis of several hundred of the donors, V segments were called functional above 56.7% productive rearrangements and were called segregating when the between-donor standard deviation exceeded 5%. A statistical classification framework was built to diagnose cytomegalovirus status from the catalog of TCR beta chain sequences. In a later analysis, TCR nucleotide sequences were compared against IMGT/GENE-DB human TR gene sequences so that V and J genes could be assigned. Using the TCRdist pipeline, a later analysis assigned CDR3 sequences along with most-parsimonious VDJ recombination scenarios. In a later analysis, each TCR beta chain was defined by its CDR3 amino acid sequence together with its V-gene family, and reads without a unique V-gene family were excluded. To address suspected cross-contamination and a sequencing artifact, a later analysis removed around 590 highly shared, low-generation-probability nucleotide sequences. A later analysis calculated a clonal expansion index for each public chain from normalized within-repertoire ranks of inferred template counts. A later analysis computed generation probabilities with a VDJ recombination model fitted to out-of-frame rearrangements, and checked the results against IGoR. Hypergeometric tests were used in a later analysis to score TCR-TCR, TCR-HLA and TCR-CMV co-occurrence, with a repertoire-size bias correction applied to the TCR pairs. A later analysis estimated false discovery rates by permuting HLA or CMV assignments 20 times. A later analysis grouped co-occurring TCRs with DBSCAN, adding TCRdist sequence similarity when clustering within HLA-allele-positive subsets. Co-occurrence clustering excluded repertoires with fewer than 30,000 or more than 120,000 public chains, plus five with anomalous nucleotide sharing. TCRdb limited this immuneACCESS table to in-frame rearrangements with V and J called. A share of clones is missing; checked studies link under half to unresolved V genes, and the rest is unexplained. The V and J calls and the clone size are those of that table, but D and trimming were determined from the DNA. The sample records a few hundred thousand clones, 70% to 80% of which are singletons. The ten largest account for about a sixth of the sample.

The cohort was made up of about 610 healthy bone marrow donors. At the time of sampling, all cohort members were nominally healthy, though unrecorded immune exposures were likely present. The donor tested CMV seronegative and was one of the 352 seronegative cohort members. A peripheral blood sample was provided by each donor, and peripheral blood mononuclear cells were used for TCR beta sequencing. The Qiagen DNeasy Blood Extraction Kit was used to extract genomic DNA from the blood cell samples. The sequenced sample was PBMCs. The clonotype originates from a man aged 40-50 years in good health and CMV-seronegative.

The base sequence is TGTGCCAGTAGTATAGGGGACAGCTACAATGAGCAGTTCTTC. Its coded protein is CASSIGDSYNEQFF. The receptor chain draws on TRBV19 and TRBJ2-1, with 7 bases aligning to TRBD1. The CDR3 has 14 amino acids, counting the end cysteine and phenylalanine. The read is trimmed to its CDR3 DNA, 42 bases read in frame from base 1. Trimming removed 1 base from V and 3 bases from J; the gene matches leave 0 bases unexplained. From the germline V gene (reference sequence), CDR1 is LNHDA and CDR2 is SQIVND.